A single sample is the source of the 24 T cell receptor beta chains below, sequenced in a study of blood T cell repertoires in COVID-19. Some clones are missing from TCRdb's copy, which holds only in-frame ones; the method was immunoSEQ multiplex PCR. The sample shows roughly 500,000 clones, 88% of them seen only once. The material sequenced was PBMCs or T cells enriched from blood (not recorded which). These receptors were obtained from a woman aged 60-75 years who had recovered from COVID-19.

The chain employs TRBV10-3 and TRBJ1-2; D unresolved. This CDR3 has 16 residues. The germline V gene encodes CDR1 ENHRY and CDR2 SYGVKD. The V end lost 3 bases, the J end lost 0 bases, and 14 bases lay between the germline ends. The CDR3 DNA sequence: TGTGCCATCAGTGATTTCGGGGAGCCTACTAACTATGGCTACACCTTC. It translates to CAISDFGEPTNYGYTF.

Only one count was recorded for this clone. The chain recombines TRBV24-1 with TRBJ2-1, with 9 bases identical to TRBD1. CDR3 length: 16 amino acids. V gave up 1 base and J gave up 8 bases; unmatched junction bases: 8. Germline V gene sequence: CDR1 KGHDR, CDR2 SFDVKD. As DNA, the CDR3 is TGTGCCACCAGTGATTTTGGGACAGGGCGTAACGATGAGCAGTTCTTC. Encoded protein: CATSDFGTGRNDEQFF.

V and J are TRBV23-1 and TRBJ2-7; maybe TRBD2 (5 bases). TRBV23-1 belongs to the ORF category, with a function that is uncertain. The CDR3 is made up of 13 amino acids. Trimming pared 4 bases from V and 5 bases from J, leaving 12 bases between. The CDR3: CASSLRRPHEQYV. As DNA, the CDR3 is TGCGCCAGCAGTCTAAGGAGGCCCCACGAGCAGTACGTC.

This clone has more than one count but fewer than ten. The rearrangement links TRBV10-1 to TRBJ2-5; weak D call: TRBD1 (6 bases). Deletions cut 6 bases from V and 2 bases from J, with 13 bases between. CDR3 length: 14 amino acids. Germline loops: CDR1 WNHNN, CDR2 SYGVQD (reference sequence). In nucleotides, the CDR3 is TGCGCCAGCAGCAAAACAGGGCTACAAGAGACCCAGTACTTC. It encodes CASSKTGLQETQYF.

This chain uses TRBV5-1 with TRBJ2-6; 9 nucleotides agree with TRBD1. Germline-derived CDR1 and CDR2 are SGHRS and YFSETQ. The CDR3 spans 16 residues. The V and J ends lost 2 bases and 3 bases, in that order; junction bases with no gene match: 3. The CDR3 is CASSLTGGSGANVLTF. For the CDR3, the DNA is TGCGCCAGCAGCTTAACAGGGGGCAGTGGGGCCAACGTCCTGACTTTC.

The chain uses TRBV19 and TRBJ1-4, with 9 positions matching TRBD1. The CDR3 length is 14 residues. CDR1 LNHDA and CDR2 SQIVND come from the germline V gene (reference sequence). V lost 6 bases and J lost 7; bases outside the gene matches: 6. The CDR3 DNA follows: TGTGCCAGTAGATGGACAGGGGTGGCTGAAAAACTGTTTTTT. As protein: CASRWTGVAEKLFF.

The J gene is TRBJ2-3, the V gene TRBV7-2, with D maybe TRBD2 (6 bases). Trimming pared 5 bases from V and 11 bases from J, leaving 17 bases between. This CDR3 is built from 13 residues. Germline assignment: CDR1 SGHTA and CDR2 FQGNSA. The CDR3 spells CASSQGAGIGQYF. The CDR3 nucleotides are TGTGCCAGCAGCCAAGGCGCGGGGATCGGGCAGTATTTT. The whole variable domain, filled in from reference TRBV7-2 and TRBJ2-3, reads GAGVSQSPSNKVTEKGKDVELRCDPISGHTALYWYRQSLGQGLEFLIYFQGNSAPDKSGLPSDRFSAERTGGSVSTLTIQRTQQEDSAVYLCASSQGAGIGQYFGPGTRLTVL.

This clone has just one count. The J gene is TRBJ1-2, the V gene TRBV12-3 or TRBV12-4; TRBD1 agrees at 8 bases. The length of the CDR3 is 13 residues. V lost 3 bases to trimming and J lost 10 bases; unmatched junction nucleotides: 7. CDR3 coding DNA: TGTGCCAGCAGTTTTGGACAGGGAGATATCTACACCTTC. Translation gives CASSFGQGDIYTF.

The CDR3 here is CASSRDNYEQYF. CDR3 coding DNA: TGTGCCAGCAGCCGCGACAACTACGAGCAGTACTTC. V usage is TRBV11-3 and J usage is TRBJ2-7; D gene ambiguous. The CDR3 loop spans 12 amino acids. V was clipped by 5 bases and J by 3 bases, with 8 bases between them. Per germline, CDR1 SGHNT and CDR2 YENEEA.

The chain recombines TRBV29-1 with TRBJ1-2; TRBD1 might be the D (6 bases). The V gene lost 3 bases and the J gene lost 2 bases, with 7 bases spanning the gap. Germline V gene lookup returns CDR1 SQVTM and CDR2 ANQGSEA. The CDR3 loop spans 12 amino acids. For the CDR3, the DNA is TGCAGCGTTGAGGGACAAAACTATGGCTACACCTTC. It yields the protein CSVEGQNYGYTF.

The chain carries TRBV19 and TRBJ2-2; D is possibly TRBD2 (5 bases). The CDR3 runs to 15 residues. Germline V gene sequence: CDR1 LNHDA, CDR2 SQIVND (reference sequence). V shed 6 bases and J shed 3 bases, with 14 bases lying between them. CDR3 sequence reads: CASSPSAGYTGELFF. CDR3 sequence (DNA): TGTGCCAGTAGCCCCTCGGCGGGCTACACCGGGGAGCTGTTTTTT.

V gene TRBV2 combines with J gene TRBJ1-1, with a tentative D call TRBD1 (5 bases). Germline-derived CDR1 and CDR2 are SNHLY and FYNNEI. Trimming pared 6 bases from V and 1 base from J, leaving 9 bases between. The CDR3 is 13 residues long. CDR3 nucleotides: TGTGCCAGCAGGTCGGGGGGGAACACTGAAGCTTTCTTT. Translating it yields CASRSGGNTEAFF.

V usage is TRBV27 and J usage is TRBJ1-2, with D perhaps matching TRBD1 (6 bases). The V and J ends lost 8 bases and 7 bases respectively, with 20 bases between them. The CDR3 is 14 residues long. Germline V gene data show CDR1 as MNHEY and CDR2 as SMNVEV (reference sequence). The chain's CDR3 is CASRLLLQGSGYTF. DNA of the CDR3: TGTGCCAGCCGATTGTTATTACAGGGATCTGGCTACACCTTC.

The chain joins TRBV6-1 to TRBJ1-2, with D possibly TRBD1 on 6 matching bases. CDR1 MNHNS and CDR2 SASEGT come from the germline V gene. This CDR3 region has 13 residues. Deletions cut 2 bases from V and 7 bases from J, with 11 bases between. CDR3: CASSEFTGSGYTF. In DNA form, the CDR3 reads TGTGCCAGCAGTGAATTCACAGGGAGTGGCTACACCTTC.

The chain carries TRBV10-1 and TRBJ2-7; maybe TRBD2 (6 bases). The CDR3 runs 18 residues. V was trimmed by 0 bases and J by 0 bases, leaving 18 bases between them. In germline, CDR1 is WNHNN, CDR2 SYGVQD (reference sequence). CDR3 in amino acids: CASSESEGRTPSSYEQYV. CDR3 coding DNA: TGCGCCAGCAGTGAGTCTGAGGGGAGGACTCCCTCCTCCTACGAGCAGTACGTC.

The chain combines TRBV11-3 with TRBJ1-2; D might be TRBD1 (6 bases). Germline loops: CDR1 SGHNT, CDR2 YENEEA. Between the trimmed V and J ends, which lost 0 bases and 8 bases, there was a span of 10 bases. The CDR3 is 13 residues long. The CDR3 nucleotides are TGTGCCAGCAGCTTAGAGGGGGCAGGGGGCTACACCTTC. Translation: CASSLEGAGGYTF.

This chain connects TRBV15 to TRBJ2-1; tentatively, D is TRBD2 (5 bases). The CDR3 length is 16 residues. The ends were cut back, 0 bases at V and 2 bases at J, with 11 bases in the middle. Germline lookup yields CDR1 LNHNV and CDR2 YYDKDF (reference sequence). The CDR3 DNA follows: TGTGCCACCAGCAGAGATCTCGCGGGCGCCTACAATGAGCAGTTCTTC. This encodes CATSRDLAGAYNEQFF. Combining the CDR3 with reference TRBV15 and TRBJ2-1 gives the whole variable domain DAMVIQNPRYQVTQFGKPVTLSCSQTLNHNVMYWYQQKSSQAPKLLFHYYDKDFNNEADTPDNFQSRRPNTSFCFLDIRSPGLGDTAMYLCATSRDLAGAYNEQFFGPGTRLTVL.

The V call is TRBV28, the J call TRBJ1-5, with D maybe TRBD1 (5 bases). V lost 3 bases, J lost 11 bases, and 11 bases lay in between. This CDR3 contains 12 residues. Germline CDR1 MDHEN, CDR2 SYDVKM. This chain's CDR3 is CASSFPLGAQHF. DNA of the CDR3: TGTGCCAGCAGTTTCCCTTTAGGGGCCCAGCATTTT.

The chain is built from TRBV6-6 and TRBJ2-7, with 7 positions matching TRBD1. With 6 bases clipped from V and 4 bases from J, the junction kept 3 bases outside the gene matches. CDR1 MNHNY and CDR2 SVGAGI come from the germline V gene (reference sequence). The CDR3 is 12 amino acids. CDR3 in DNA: TGTGCCAGCAGCCCGGGACAGTACGAGCAGTACGTC. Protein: CASSPGQYEQYV.

The CDR3 DNA follows: TGTGCCAGCAGGGCAGGGGCCATAAGGCAGCCCCAGCATTTT. Translated: CASRAGAIRQPQHF. The chain couples TRBV6-5 to TRBJ1-5, with D possibly matching TRBD1 (6 bases). Germline V gene lookup returns CDR1 MNHEY and CDR2 SVGAGI. The ends were cut back, 6 bases at V and 7 bases at J, with 16 bases in the middle. This CDR3 has 14 amino acids.

CDR3 nucleotide sequence: TGTGCCAGCAGGGGGGACAGGGCCGAAGAGACCCAGTACTTC. Translated, it gives CASRGDRAEETQYF. The chain has TRBV11-3 and TRBJ2-5; 9 bases map to TRBD1. Per germline, CDR1 SGHNT and CDR2 YENEEA. With V trimmed by 6 bases and J by 3 bases, 5 bases remained unmatched. The CDR3 runs to 14 residues.

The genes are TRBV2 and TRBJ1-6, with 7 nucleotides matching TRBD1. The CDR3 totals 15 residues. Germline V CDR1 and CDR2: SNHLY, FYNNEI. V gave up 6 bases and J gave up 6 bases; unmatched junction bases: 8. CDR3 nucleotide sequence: TGTGCCAGCAGGGGGGAGACAGGGATTAATTCACCCCTCCACTTT. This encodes CASRGETGINSPLHF.

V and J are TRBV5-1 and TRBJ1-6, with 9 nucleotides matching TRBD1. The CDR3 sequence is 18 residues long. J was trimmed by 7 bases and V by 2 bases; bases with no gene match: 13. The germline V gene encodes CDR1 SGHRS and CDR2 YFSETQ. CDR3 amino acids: CASSFDYRDRVRNSPLHF. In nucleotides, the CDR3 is TGCGCCAGCAGCTTTGACTACCGGGACAGGGTTAGGAATTCACCCCTCCACTTT.

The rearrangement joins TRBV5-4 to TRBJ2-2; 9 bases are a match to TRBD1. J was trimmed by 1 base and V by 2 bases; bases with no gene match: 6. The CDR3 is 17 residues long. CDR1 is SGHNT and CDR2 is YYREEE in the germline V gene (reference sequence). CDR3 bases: TGTGCCAGCAGCTTCCCGGGACAGGGATTGAACACCGGGGAGCTGTTTTTT. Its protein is CASSFPGQGLNTGELFF.